A single sample is the source of the 3 T cell receptor beta chains below, sequenced in a study of Ad26.COV2.S vaccination and SARS-CoV-2 variants. TCRdb's table, derived via immunoSEQ multiplex PCR, lists solely in-frame clones and lacks some. The table lists 350,000 to 450,000 clones, around 92% of them singletons. Treatment given: 19 received Ad26.COV2.S at low or high dose, single or two shots; about 5 received placebo; per-sample allocation not given. Samples analyzed were those drawn on day 63 after the first vaccine or placebo injection. The sequencing used peripheral blood, collected in a trial of Ad26.COV2.S vaccine versus placebo. These receptors were obtained from a person aged 18 to 59 who received the Ad26.COV2.S COVID-19 vaccine or a placebo.

This clone was seen once. The gene calls are TRBV27 and TRBJ2-7; D unclear. The CDR3 is 13 amino acids. Germline CDR1 reads MNHEY; CDR2 reads SMNVEV (reference sequence). V was trimmed by 0 bases and J by 2 bases, leaving 5 bases between them. The DNA of the CDR3 is TGTGCCAGCAGTTTATCGTTCCCCTACGAGCAGTACTTC. Amino acid sequence: CASSLSFPYEQYF.

The chain carries TRBV7-2 and TRBJ2-3; D might be TRBD2 (6 bases). Germline CDR1 reads SGHTA; CDR2 reads FQGNSA. The CDR3 is 14 amino acids. Trimming cost V 3 bases and J 2 bases, with 9 bases left between them. The CDR3 DNA sequence: TGTGCCAGCAGCTTCGCTAGCGTCACAGATACGCAGTATTTT. It yields the protein CASSFASVTDTQYF. Full variable domain (remainder filled in from reference TRBV7-2 and TRBJ2-3): GAGVSQSPSNKVTEKGKDVELRCDPISGHTALYWYRQSLGQGLEFLIYFQGNSAPDKSGLPSDRFSAERTGGSVSTLTIQRTQQEDSAVYLCASSFASVTDTQYFGPGTRLTVL.

The V and J genes are TRBV28 and TRBJ1-5, with a tentative D call TRBD1 (5 bases). The V gene lost 6 bases and the J gene lost 2 bases, with 11 bases spanning the gap. The length of the CDR3 is 14 residues. The germline V gene encodes CDR1 MDHEN and CDR2 SYDVKM. CDR3 region: CASSEGRRNQPQHF. CDR3 nucleotides: TGTGCCAGCAGCGAGGGACGGCGCAATCAGCCCCAGCATTTT.